The 10 T cell receptor beta chains given below trace back to one sample, sequenced in a study of T-cell memory formation after mild COVID-19. MiXCR, run by TCRdb on the 5' RACE reads, gives a single entry per CDR3 protein. The sample yields about 400,000 distinct CDR3 sequences, about a quarter seen once. The sample consisted of PBMCs or a T cell subset sorted from them (not recorded which). These receptors came from an adult woman who had mild COVID-19 (a few samples of this study predate the infection). Cell type and time point are not known.

The rearrangement joins TRBV27 to TRBJ1-4; D ambiguous. V was shortened by 3 bases and J by 7 bases, with 6 bases between the two germline ends. This CDR3 is built from 12 residues. The germline V gene has CDR1 MNHEY and CDR2 SMNVEV (reference sequence). CDR3 sequence: CASSFSGEKLFF. Written as DNA, the CDR3 is TGTGCCAGCAGTTTTTCGGGTGAAAAACTGTTTTTT.

The chain has TRBV29-1 and TRBJ2-3; 11 bases match TRBD2. Germline CDR1 is SQVTM and CDR2 is ANQGSEA. Germline trimming cut 6 bases from V and 5 bases from J; bases unmatched to any gene: 4. The CDR3 totals 13 residues. CDR3 loop: CSVFGTSGDTQYF. The CDR3 bases are TGCAGCGTCTTCGGGACTAGCGGAGATACGCAGTATTTT.

This clonotype was observed a few times. The rearrangement links TRBV29-1 to TRBJ2-2, with no clear D. The CDR3 is made up of 12 amino acids. Trimming took 4 bases from V and 6 from J, leaving 9 bases between them. CDR1 is SQVTM, CDR2 ANQGSEA, per germline. The CDR3 protein is CSVVLESGELFF. The CDR3 DNA is TGCAGCGTTGTGCTGGAATCCGGGGAGCTGTTTTTT.

This chain links TRBV7-9 with TRBJ2-7; 11 bases agree with TRBD2. In germline, CDR1 is SEHNR, CDR2 FQNEAQ (reference sequence). The junction had 6 bases not matched to a gene; V was cut back by 0 bases and J by 5 bases. There are 16 residues in the CDR3. This chain's CDR3 is CASSLAQTSGNHEQYF. CDR3 bases: TGTGCCAGCAGCTTAGCGCAGACTAGCGGGAACCACGAGCAGTACTTC.

This chain joins TRBV25-1 and TRBJ2-2; D is possibly TRBD2 (5 bases). This CDR3 spans 14 amino acids. Germline lookup yields CDR1 MGHDK and CDR2 SYGVNS. Trimming removed 10 bases from V and 5 bases from J, with 17 bases in between. This CDR3 is CATTPPGWTGELFF. The CDR3 DNA reads as TGTGCCACCACTCCCCCGGGATGGACCGGGGAGCTGTTTTTT.

The chain employs TRBV5-1 and TRBJ2-7, with D perhaps TRBD1 (6 bases). V lost 0 bases and J lost 7, with 17 bases in between. Germline-derived CDR1 and CDR2 are SGHRS and YFSETQ. The CDR3 length is 15 residues. In DNA, the CDR3 is TGCGCCAGCAGCTTGGGGCAGGGGCGGATGGTGGAGCAGTACTTC. Translation: CASSLGQGRMVEQYF. The full variable domain, with the rest looked up from reference TRBV5-1 and TRBJ2-7, is KAGVTQTPRYLIKTRGQQVTLSCSPISGHRSVSWYQQTPGQGLQFLFEYFSETQRNKGNFPGRFSGRQFSNSRSEMNVSTLELGDSALYLCASSLGQGRMVEQYFGPGTRLTVT.

The chain combines TRBV7-6 with TRBJ2-1, with D maybe TRBD1 (5 bases). This CDR3 spans 12 amino acids. Deletions cut 5 bases from V and 12 bases from J, with 14 bases between. The germline gives CDR1 SGHVS, CDR2 FNYEAQ. The CDR3 here is CASSKTDFGQFF. The CDR3 DNA reads TGTGCCAGCAGCAAGACAGATTTCGGGCAGTTCTTC. Drawing the rest from reference TRBV7-6 and TRBJ2-1, the complete variable domain is GAGVSQSPRYKVTKRGQDVALRCDPISGHVSLYWYRQALGQGPEFLTYFNYEAQQDKSGLPNDRFSAERPEGSISTLTIQRTEQRDSAMYRCASSKTDFGQFFGPGTRLTVL.

The chain recombines TRBV7-9 with TRBJ2-7; 14 positions match TRBD2. Germline V gene sequence: CDR1 SEHNR, CDR2 FQNEAQ (reference sequence). This CDR3 has 17 amino acids. V lost 5 bases to trimming and J lost 3 bases; unmatched junction nucleotides: 9. The CDR3 nucleotides are TGTGCCAGCAGCCCGCCGGGACTAGCGGGAGAGCTCTACGAGCAGTACTTC. The encoded protein is CASSPPGLAGELYEQYF. The complete variable domain, with remaining parts taken from reference TRBV7-9 and TRBJ2-7, reads DTGVSQNPRHKITKRGQNVTFRCDPISEHNRLYWYRQTLGQGPEFLTYFQNEAQLEKSRLLSDRFSAERPKGSFSTLEIQRTEQGDSAMYLCASSPPGLAGELYEQYFGPGTRLTVT.

V is TRBV5-1 and J is TRBJ1-1; TRBD1 might be the D (5 bases). V was trimmed by 3 bases and J by 1 base, leaving 10 bases between them. CDR1 is SGHRS and CDR2 is YFSETQ in the germline V gene. CDR3 length: 14 residues. The CDR3 sequence is CASSSLDTNTEAFF. DNA of the CDR3: TGCGCCAGCAGCTCCTTGGACACGAACACTGAAGCTTTCTTT. Full variable domain (outside the CDR3, taken from reference TRBV5-1 and TRBJ1-1): KAGVTQTPRYLIKTRGQQVTLSCSPISGHRSVSWYQQTPGQGLQFLFEYFSETQRNKGNFPGRFSGRQFSNSRSEMNVSTLELGDSALYLCASSSLDTNTEAFFGQGTRLTVV.

This clonotype was seen a handful of times. The gene calls are TRBV7-2 and TRBJ2-5; 11 bases fit TRBD2. This CDR3 comprises 15 residues. J was trimmed by 4 bases and V by 2 bases; bases with no gene match: 3. Germline V CDR1 and CDR2: SGHTA, FQGNSA. CDR3 in amino acids: CASSLPGLAGETQYF. The CDR3 DNA sequence: TGTGCCAGCAGCTTACCTGGACTAGCGGGAGAGACCCAGTACTTC.